This entry concerns a single TCR beta chain. Which antigen it targets is not known. Base qualities are not recorded, but no much larger clone differs from it by a single base. The immunoSEQ Assay, a bias-controlled multiplex PCR, was used to amplify TCRbeta CDR3 regions from genomic DNA. The authors processed their data as follows. The number of nucleated cells in each sample was estimated from the amplification of reference gene primers within the assay. Sequence reads were collapsed and filtered to measure the absolute abundance of every unique TCRbeta CDR3 rearrangement. For each sample, productive Simpson clonality was calculated as the square root of Simpson's diversity index over productive rearrangements. TCRdb took over this immuneACCESS table, retaining in-frame rearrangements with V and J assigned. Such tables are incomplete; in checked studies, under half of the missing clones stem from an unresolved V gene, and the remainder is unexplained. V and J calls and clone size come straight from that table; D and trimming were deduced from the DNA. This sample lists roughly 340,000 clones; 85% to 90% were detected once. The ten largest clones take up 1% of the sample.

This sample was included in a study of blood T cell repertoires in COVID-19 (TCRdb year 2020). Turning to the overall study: Collaborator samples came from the United States, Italy and Spain and covered acute and convalescent phases of COVID-19. Subjects who had been exposed to COVID-19, were actively infected with it, or had recovered from it provided the deeply sampled blood TCRbeta repertoires that made up the dataset. Sample metadata almost always included a de-identified subject ID, COVID-19 status, age in years and sex. Where available, HLA class I and class II types were taken from metadata supplied by the sample provider and were not determined by assay-based typing. The samples were drawn from two sources: the first 160 participants of the ongoing ImmuneRACE study, and 1,000 to 1,500 subjects contributed by 6 global collaborators. The prospective study material was composed of cDNA or gDNA derived from T cells, B-cell-depleted T cells, or PBMCs. The repertoires were released in a freely available public database intended as a resource for research on the immune response to SARS-CoV-2. Findings and caveats that apply to the study as a whole: The quantity of clinical and demographic metadata differed by source and by participant and was supplied without curation.

Participants in the prospective study were aged roughly 18 to 95 years, lived in some 24 United States geographic areas, and enrolled through a virtual design. Cohort assignment in the prospective study relied on participant-reported clinical history from a screening survey and a study questionnaire. For ImmuneRACE Cohort 3, a participant was defined as recovered based on two consecutive negative NP/OP PCR tests, clearance by a healthcare professional, or resolution of symptoms. In the prospective study, mobile phlebotomists collected whole blood, serum and a nasopharyngeal or oropharyngeal swab from each participant. Over a roughly two-month period, participants in the prospective study had the option of providing additional blood draws and questionnaires. Blood samples from the prospective study were shipped frozen or at room temperature prior to DNA extraction. Sequencing was carried out using PBMCs or T cells enriched from blood (not recorded which). The receptor was derived from a man between 18 and 35 years old who had recovered from COVID-19.

The DNA reads as follows: TGTGCCAGCAGCTTACGGTCTGCCGAGGCAGATACGCAGTATTTT. Its translation reads: CASSLRSAEADTQYF. Recombination connected TRBV13 to TRBJ2-3, with the D segment identity uncertain. The CDR3 numbers 15 residues from cysteine through phenylalanine. The kept DNA is CDR3 alone, 45 bases in frame from the first base. V gives up 2 bases and J gives up 4 bases, and the segment between their germline ends measures 13 bases. CDR1 and CDR2 (PRHDT, FYEKMQ) derive from the germline V gene (reference sequence).